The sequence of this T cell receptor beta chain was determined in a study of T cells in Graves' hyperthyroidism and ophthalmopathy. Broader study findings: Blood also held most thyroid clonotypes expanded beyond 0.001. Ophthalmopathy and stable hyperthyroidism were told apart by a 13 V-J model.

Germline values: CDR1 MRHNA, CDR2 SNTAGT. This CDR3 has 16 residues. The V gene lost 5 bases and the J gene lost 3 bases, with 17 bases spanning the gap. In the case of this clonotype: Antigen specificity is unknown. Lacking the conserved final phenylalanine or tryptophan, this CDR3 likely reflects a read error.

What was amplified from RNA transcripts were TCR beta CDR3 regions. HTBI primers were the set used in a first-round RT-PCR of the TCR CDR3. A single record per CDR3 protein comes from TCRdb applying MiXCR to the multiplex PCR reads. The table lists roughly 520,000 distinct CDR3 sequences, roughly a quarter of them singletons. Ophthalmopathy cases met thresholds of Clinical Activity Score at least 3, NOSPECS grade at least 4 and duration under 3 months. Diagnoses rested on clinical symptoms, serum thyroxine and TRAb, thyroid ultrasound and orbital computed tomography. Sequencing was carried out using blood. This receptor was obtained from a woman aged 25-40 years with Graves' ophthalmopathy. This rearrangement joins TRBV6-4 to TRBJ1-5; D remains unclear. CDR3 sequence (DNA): TGTGCCAGCAGTCCTCGGTCAGGTGTTGTCAATCAGCCCCAGCATGTT. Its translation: CASSPRSGVVNQPQHV.